The 2 T cell receptor beta chains below come from one sample, sequenced in a study of graft-versus-host responses after intestinal transplantation. No cognate antigen is known for these TCRs. Using immunoSEQ multiplex PCR, the repertoire was profiled, and TCRdb retains in-frame clones only, with some absent. The sample has about 110,000 clones; around 90% are singletons. The sample here was unstimulated CD4+ T cells sorted from spleen or lymph node cells, taken before transplant. These receptors were obtained from a human donor who was the organ donor for an intestinal transplant.

The chain carries TRBV2 and TRBJ1-5; unclear D gene. CDR3 length equals 15 residues. Trimming cost V 6 bases and J 0 bases, with 12 bases left between them. CDR1 is SNHLY and CDR2 is FYNNEI in the germline V gene. The CDR3 DNA reads TGTGCCAGCAGGCACCGGCAGCATAGCAATCAGCCCCAGCATTTT. This gives the protein CASRHRQHSNQPQHF. The full variable domain, its missing parts supplied by reference TRBV2 and TRBJ1-5, is EPEVTQTPSHQVTQMGQEVILRCVPISNHLYFYWYRQILGQKVEFLVSFYNNEISEKSEIFDDQFSVERPDGSNFTLKIRSTKLEDSAMYFCASRHRQHSNQPQHFGDGTRLSIL.

The chain joins TRBV9 to TRBJ2-2, with TRBD1 identical over 7 bases. Germline trimming cut 0 bases from V and 3 bases from J; bases unmatched to any gene: 2. Per the germline V gene, CDR1 is SGDLS and CDR2 is YYNGEE. The CDR3 is 15 residues long. The CDR3 nucleotides read TGTGCCAGCAGCGTAGGACAGGGTGACACCGGGGAGCTGTTTTTT. The encoded protein is CASSVGQGDTGELFF. The full variable domain, in which reference TRBV9 and TRBJ2-2 provide the parts outside the CDR3, is DSGVTQTPKHLITATGQRVTLRCSPRSGDLSVYWYQQSLDQGLQFLIQYYNGEERAKGNILERFSAQQFPDLHSELNLSSLELGDSALYFCASSVGQGDTGELFFGEGSRLTVL.